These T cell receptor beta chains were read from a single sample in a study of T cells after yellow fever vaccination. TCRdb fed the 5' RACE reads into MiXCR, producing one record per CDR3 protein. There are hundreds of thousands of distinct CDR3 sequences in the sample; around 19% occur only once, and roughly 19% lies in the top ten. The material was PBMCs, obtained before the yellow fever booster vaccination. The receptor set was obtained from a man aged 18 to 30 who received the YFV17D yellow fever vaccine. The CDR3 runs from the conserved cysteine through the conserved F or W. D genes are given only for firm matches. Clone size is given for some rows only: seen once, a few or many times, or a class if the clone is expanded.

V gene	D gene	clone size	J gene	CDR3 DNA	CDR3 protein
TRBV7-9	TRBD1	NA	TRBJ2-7	TGTGCCAGCAGCCGTGGACAGGGGGAAGCCTACGAGCAGTACTTC	CASSRGQGEAYEQYF
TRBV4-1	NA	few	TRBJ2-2	TGCGCCAGTTTTGGGGAGACCGGGGAGCTGTTTTTT	CASFGETGELFF
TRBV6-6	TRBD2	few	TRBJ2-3	TGTGCCAGCATTGTGCGGGGGGCCAACACAGATACGCAGTATTTT	CASIVRGANTDTQYF
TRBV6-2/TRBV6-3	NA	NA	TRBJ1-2	TGTGCCAGCAGCAATGGACAGCCCTATGGCTACACCTTC	CASSNGQPYGYTF
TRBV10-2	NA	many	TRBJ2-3	TGCGCCAGCAGTGAGTCGGGGGGTACGCAGTATTTT	CASSESGGTQYF
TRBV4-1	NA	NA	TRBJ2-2	TGCGCCAGCAGTTCGTGGGCAGGGGAGAACACCGGGGAGCTGTTTTTT	CASSSWAGENTGELFF
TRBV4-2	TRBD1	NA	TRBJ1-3	TGTGCCAGCAGCCAAGACAGGGGGGGCTCTGGAAACACCATATATTTT	CASSQDRGGSGNTIYF
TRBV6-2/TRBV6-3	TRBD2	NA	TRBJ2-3	TGTGCCAGCAGACGACTAGCGGGGGGATTAGATACGCAGTATTTT	CASRRLAGGLDTQYF
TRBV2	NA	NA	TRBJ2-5	TGTGCCAGCAGTGACGAGCGTGAGACCCAGTACTTC	CASSDERETQYF
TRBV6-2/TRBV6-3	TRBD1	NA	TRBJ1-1	TGTGCCAGCAGTTACGGTGGGACAGGGGACACTGAAGCTTTCTTT	CASSYGGTGDTEAFF
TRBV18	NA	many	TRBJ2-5	TGTGCCAGCTCCCGCCAGGGAGGAGTTGAGACCCAGTACTTC	CASSRQGGVETQYF
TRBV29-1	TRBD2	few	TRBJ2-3	TGCAGCGCCGCGACTAGCGGGGGGAATACGCAGTATTTT	CSAATSGGNTQYF
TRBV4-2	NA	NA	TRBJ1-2	TGTGCCAGCAGCCAAGAGATGAACTATGGCTACACCTTC	CASSQEMNYGYTF
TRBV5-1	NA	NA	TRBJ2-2	TGCGCCAGCAGCACTACAGGGCCGAGACGCACCGGGGAGCTGTTTTTT	CASSTTGPRRTGELFF
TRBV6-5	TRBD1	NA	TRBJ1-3	TGTGCCAGCACACCGACAGGGTGGGGAAACACCATATATTTT	CASTPTGWGNTIYF
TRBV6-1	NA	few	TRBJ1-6	TGTGCCAGCGGCTTTGGGATGGAGGGTAGCGGTTCACCCCTCCACTTT	CASGFGMEGSGSPLHF
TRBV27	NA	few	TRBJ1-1	TGTGCCAGCAGTTTGGTTCGACTCGATACTTGGGGGGCTGAAGCTTTCTTT	CASSLVRLDTWGAEAFF
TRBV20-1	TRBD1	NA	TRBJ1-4	TGCAGTGCTAGTTTTGACAGGGCGGCAGCTAATGAAAAACTGTTTTTT	CSASFDRAAANEKLFF
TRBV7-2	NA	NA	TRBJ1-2	TGTGCCAGCAGCTTACACAGTCCTAACTATGGCTACACCTTC	CASSLHSPNYGYTF
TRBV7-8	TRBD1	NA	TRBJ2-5	TGTGCCAGCAGCGCGAACGGACAGGGAACTGTTTCGGAGACCCAGTACTTC	CASSANGQGTVSETQYF
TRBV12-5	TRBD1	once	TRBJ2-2	TGTGCTAGTGGTTCCCGGACAGGAATCACCGGGGAGCTGTTTTTT	CASGSRTGITGELFF
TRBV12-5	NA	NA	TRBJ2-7	TGTGCTAGTGGAACAGGACCCTACGAGCAGTACTTC	CASGTGPYEQYF
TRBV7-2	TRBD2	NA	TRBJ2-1	TGTGCCAGCAGCTTAGGAGCCGGGACTAGCAGTGAGCAGTTCTTC	CASSLGAGTSSEQFF
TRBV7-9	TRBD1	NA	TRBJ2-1	TGTGCCAGCTATCGACAGGGTAGAAGAGAGCAGTTCTTC	CASYRQGRREQFF
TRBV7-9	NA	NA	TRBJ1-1	TGTGCCAGCAGCGCCCAGGGTGGTCGGACTGAAGCTTTCTTT	CASSAQGGRTEAFF
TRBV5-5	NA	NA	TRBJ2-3	TGTGCCAGCAGCCGATCAAGGACAGCATCAGATACGCAGTATTTT	CASSRSRTASDTQYF
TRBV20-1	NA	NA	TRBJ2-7	TGCAGTGCTAGTAGTGGGAGGGAGCAGTACTTC	CSASSGREQYF
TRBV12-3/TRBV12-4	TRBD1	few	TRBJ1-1	TGTGCCAGCAGTTTAACAGGGGTAGTAACTGAAGCTTTCTTT	CASSLTGVVTEAFF
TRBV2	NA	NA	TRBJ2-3	TGTGCCAGCAGTGACATCCGGACAGATACGCAGTATTTT	CASSDIRTDTQYF
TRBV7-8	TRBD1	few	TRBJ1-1	TGTGCCAGCAGCTCAAGGCAGGGACAGGGGGCTAACACTGAAGCTTTCTTT	CASSSRQGQGANTEAFF
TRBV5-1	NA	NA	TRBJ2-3	TGCGCCAGCAGCCCCCAGGGGGGCACGCAGTATTTT	CASSPQGGTQYF
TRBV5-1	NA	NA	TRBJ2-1	TGCGCCAGCAGCTTGGATGGCGACAACTCCTACAATGAGCAGTTCTTC	CASSLDGDNSYNEQFF
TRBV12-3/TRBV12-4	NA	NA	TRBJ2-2	TGTGCCAGCAGTTTAGCGGGGCTGAACACCGGGGAGCTGTTTTTT	CASSLAGLNTGELFF
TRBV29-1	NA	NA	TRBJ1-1	TGCAGCGTTGAAGGGGGGGGCCAGAACACTGAAGCTTTCTTT	CSVEGGGQNTEAFF
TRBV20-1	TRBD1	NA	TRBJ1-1	TGCAGTGCACCAGAGGTGCAGGGGGGGACGGGCACTGAAGCTTTCTTT	CSAPEVQGGTGTEAFF
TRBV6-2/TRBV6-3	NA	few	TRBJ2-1	TGTGCCAGCAGTCCCTCGAGGGCACCCCCCTACAATGAGCAGTTCTTC	CASSPSRAPPYNEQFF
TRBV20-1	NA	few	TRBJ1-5	TGCAGTGTCACCAGCCCCCGGTTTGATCAGCCCCAGCATTTT	CSVTSPRFDQPQHF
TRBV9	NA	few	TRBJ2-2	TGTGCCAGCAGCGTAGGTCCCCGGAGGGACACCGGGGAGCTGTTTTTT	CASSVGPRRDTGELFF
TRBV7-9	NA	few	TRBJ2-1	TGTGCCAGCAGCTTCCACGGACTCTCCGATGAGCAGTTCTTC	CASSFHGLSDEQFF
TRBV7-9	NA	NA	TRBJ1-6	TGTGCCAGCAGCTTGGGTGGGTCACCCCTCCACTTT	CASSLGGSPLHF
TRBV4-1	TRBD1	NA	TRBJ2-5	TGCGCCAGCAGCCAAAAACAGGGGATGCAGACCCAGTACTTC	CASSQKQGMQTQYF
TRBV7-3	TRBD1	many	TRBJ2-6	TGTGCCAGCAGCCCCAGGACAGGGGACTCTGGGGCCAACGTCCTGACTTTC	CASSPRTGDSGANVLTF
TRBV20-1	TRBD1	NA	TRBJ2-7	TGCAGTGCTAGTCACCGGGACAGTGACTACGAGCAGTACTTC	CSASHRDSDYEQYF
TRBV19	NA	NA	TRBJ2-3	TGTGCCAGTGAGACCGGGGTTGGAGATACGCAGTATTTT	CASETGVGDTQYF
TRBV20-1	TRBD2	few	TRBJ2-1	TGCAGTGCTACGTTGACTAGCGGGGGGGGAGAGCAGTTCTTC	CSATLTSGGGEQFF
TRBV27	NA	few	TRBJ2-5	TGTGCCAGCAGTTTCCTCTTAGGGGGGGAGACCCAGTACTTC	CASSFLLGGETQYF
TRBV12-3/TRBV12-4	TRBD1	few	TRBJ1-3	TGTGCCAGCAGTTTAAGGGGACAGAGAAACACCATATATTTT	CASSLRGQRNTIYF
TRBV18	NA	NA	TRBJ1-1	TGTGCCAGCTCACCAAATACAGGGCCCACTGAAGCTTTCTTT	CASSPNTGPTEAFF
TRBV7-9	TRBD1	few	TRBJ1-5	TGTGCCAGCAGCCTCGGGACAGGGGAAAATCAGCCCCAGCATTTT	CASSLGTGENQPQHF
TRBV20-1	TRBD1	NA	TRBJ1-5	TGCAGTGCTACTCAGGGGGCCGTTCAGCCCCAGCATTTT	CSATQGAVQPQHF
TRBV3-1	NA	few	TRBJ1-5	TGTGCCAGCAGCCAAGAGCAGGTTCGACAGCCCCAGCATTTT	CASSQEQVRQPQHF
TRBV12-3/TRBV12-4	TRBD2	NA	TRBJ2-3	TGTGCCAGCAGTCTCTCTAGCGGGGGGGCTTCAGATACGCAGTATTTT	CASSLSSGGASDTQYF
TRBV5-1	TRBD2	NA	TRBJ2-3	TGCGCCAGCAGCCTCGGACTAGCACAGGGCTCCACAGATACGCAGTATTTT	CASSLGLAQGSTDTQYF
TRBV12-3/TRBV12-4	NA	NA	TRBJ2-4	TGTGCCAGCAGTTTAGTGGATACCAGCACAGGGTGGTACATTCAGTACTTC	CASSLVDTSTGWYIQYF
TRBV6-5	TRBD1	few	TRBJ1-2	TGTGCCAGCAGTGAGACCGGACAGGTCGGGTTACCCTATGGCTACACCTTC	CASSETGQVGLPYGYTF
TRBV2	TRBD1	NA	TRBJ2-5	TGTGCCAGCAGCGACACAGGGGGCGGGGAGACCCAGTACTTC	CASSDTGGGETQYF
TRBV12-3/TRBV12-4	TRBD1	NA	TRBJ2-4	TGTGCCAGCAGTGCGGACAGGGTCAGCATTCAGTACTTC	CASSADRVSIQYF
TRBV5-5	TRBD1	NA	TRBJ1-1	TGTGCCAGCAGATCGACAGGGGATGACACTGAAGCTTTCTTT	CASRSTGDDTEAFF
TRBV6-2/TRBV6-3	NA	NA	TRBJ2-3	TGTGCCAGCAGTCATGGGACTCACACAGATACGCAGTATTTT	CASSHGTHTDTQYF
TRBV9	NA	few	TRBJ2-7	TGTGCCAGCAGCGTTGGGACGGGTCCTACTAACGAGCAGTACTTC	CASSVGTGPTNEQYF